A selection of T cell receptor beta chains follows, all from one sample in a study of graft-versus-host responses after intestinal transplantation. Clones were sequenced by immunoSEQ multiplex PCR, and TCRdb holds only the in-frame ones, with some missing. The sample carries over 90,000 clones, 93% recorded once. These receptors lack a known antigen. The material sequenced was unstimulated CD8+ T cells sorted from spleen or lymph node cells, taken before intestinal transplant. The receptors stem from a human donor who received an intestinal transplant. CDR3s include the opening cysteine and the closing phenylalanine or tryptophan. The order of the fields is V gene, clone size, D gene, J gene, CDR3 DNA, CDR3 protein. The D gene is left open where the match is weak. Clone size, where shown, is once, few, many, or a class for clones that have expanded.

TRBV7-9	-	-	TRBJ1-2	TGTGCCAGCAGCTTAGGGGGTGGTGGCTACACCTTC	CASSLGGGGYTF
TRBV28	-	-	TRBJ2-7	TGTGCCAGCAGTTTGGGGGGGGCGGACGAGCAGTACTTC	CASSLGGADEQYF
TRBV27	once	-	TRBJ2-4	TGTGCCAGCGGTGACTTAGTCGTCGGCAAAAACATTCAGTACTTC	CASGDLVVGKNIQYF
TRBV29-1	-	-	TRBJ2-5	TGCAGCGTTGCAGGACTGCTGTACCAAGAGACCCAGTACTTC	CSVAGLLYQETQYF
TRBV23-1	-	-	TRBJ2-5	TGCGCCAGCCGATCCACGGAAGAGACCCAGTACTTC	CASRSTEETQYF
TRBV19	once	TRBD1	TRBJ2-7	TGTGCCAGCAACCCCGGGACAGGGTTTTACGAGCAGTACTTC	CASNPGTGFYEQYF
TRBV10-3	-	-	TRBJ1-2	TGTGCCATCAGTGAGACGATAACCAGACAGGCGGAACCCCTTTATGGCTACACCTTC	CAISETITRQAEPLYGYTF
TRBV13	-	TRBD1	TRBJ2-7	TGTGCCAGCAGCTTAGGTGGGACAGGGGAGCTCGAGCAGTACTTC	CASSLGGTGELEQYF
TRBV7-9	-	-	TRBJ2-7	TGTGCCAGCAGCTTAGCCTGGGTAGGCAATTCCTACGAGCAGTACTTC	CASSLAWVGNSYEQYF
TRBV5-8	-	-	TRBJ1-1	TGTGCCAGCAGCTTGGGTACTACAGGGAGCACTGAAGCTTTCTTT	CASSLGTTGSTEAFF
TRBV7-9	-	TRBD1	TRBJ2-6	TGTGCCAGCAGCTTAGAACGGACAGGGGAGAGCTCTGGGGCCAACGTCCTGACTTTC	CASSLERTGESSGANVLTF
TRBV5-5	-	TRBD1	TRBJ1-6	TGTGCCAGCAGCTTGGGCACCAGGGGGTTAAATTCACCCCTCCACTTT	CASSLGTRGLNSPLHF
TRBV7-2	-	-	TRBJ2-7	TGTGCCATTCTCGCCGGGGCCTCGGTCTACGAGCAGTACTTC	CAILAGASVYEQYF
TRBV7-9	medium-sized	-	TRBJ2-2	TGTGCCAGCAGCTCCCCCGCTTCGGGCACCGGGGAGCTGTTTTTT	CASSSPASGTGELFF
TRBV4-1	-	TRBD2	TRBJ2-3	TGCGCCAGCAGCCAAGAGTTAGCGGGGGGGCTCACAGATACGCAGTATTTT	CASSQELAGGLTDTQYF
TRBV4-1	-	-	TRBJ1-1	TGCGCCAGCAGCCAAGGCAGAGGCATGAACACTGAAGCTTTCTTT	CASSQGRGMNTEAFF
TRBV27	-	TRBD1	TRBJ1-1	TGTGCCAGCAACCCATTACAGGGGGTCACTGAAGCTTTCTTT	CASNPLQGVTEAFF
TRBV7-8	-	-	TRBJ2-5	TGTGCCAGCACCTTAGCCAAAGAGACCCAGTACTTC	CASTLAKETQYF
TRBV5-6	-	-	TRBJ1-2	TGTGCCAGCAGCTTCCCAGGGAACTATGGCTACACCTTC	CASSFPGNYGYTF
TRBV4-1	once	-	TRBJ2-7	TGCGCCAGCAGCCAAGAGGGTGCCTACGAGCAGTACTTC	CASSQEGAYEQYF
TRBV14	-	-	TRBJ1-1	TGTGCCAGCAGCACGACAGGAGACACTGAAGCTTTCTTT	CASSTTGDTEAFF
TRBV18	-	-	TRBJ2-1	TGTGCCAGCTCACCACTGGCCACAGGGATCCCCTACAATGAGCAGTTCTTC	CASSPLATGIPYNEQFF
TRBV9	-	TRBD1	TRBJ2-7	TGTGCCAGCAGCGTGGGGACAGGGGGTGACTACGAGCAGTACTTC	CASSVGTGGDYEQYF
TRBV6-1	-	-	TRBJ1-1	TGTGCCAGCAGTTTGACGGTTGAAGCTTTCTTT	CASSLTVEAFF
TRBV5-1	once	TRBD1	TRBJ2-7	TGCGCCAGCAGCGGGACAGGGGGCGGCGAGCAGTACTTC	CASSGTGGGEQYF
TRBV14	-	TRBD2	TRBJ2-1	TGTGCCAGCAGCCAAACTAGCGGGGGGGCTCACAATGAGCAGTTCTTC	CASSQTSGGAHNEQFF
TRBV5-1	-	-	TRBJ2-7	TGCGCCAGCAGCCCCAGTGGTCTTTATGGAGAGCAGTACTTC	CASSPSGLYGEQYF
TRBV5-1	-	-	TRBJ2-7	TGCGCCAGCAGCGCCTCTACAGGGTCCGAGCAGTACTTC	CASSASTGSEQYF
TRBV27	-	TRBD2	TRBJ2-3	TGTGCCAGCAGTCCCCCTAGCGGTTGGTCAATATCGGTCGCAGATACGCAGTATTTT	CASSPPSGWSISVADTQYF
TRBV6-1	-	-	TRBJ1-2	TGTGCCAGCAGTGAAGTGGGTAGGGAATATGGCTACACCTTC	CASSEVGREYGYTF
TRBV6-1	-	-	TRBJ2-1	TGTGCCACCCGGGACGGAAACTACAATGAGCAGTTCTTC	CATRDGNYNEQFF
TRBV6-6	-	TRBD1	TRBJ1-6	TGTGCCAGCAGTCCCACTGGGACAGCCTCTAATTCACCCCTCCACTTT	CASSPTGTASNSPLHF
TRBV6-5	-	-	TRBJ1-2	TGTGCCAGCACGGATTTCTATGGCTACACCTTC	CASTDFYGYTF
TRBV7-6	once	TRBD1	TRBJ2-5	TGTGCCAGCAGCTTAGCTCGGGACAGGGGATGGGAGACCCAGTACTTC	CASSLARDRGWETQYF
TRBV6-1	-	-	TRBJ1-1	TGTGCCAGCCTCATGGGGGGCACTGAAGCTTTCTTT	CASLMGGTEAFF
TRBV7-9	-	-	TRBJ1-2	TGTGCCAGCAGCTTAGCTCTCGCCAGCCAGTATGGCTACACCTTC	CASSLALASQYGYTF
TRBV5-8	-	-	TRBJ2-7	TGTGCCAGCAGCGGGGGGTGGTTCTACGAGCAGTACTTC	CASSGGWFYEQYF
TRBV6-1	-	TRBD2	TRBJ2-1	TGTGCCAGCAGCCCCCTAGCGGTGTCGGATGAGCAGTTCTTC	CASSPLAVSDEQFF
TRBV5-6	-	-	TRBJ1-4	TGTGCCAGCAGCTTGGGCGCAGGGATGAGTGAAAAACTGTTTTTT	CASSLGAGMSEKLFF
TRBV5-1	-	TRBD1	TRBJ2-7	TGCGCCAGCAGCTTACCGGGACAGCCCTACGAGCAGTACTTC	CASSLPGQPYEQYF
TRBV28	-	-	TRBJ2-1	TGTGCCAGCAGTTTTAAGTTTGGCTTCTTGGATGAGCAGTTCTTC	CASSFKFGFLDEQFF
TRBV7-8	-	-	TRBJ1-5	TGTGCCAGCAGCTTAGGAACGGGGGCGCAGACGAACCAGCCCCAGCATTTT	CASSLGTGAQTNQPQHF
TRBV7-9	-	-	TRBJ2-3	TGTGCCAGCAGCTTCCCTAACCGGGACCCCGGCCCGGGGACAGATACGCAGTATTTT	CASSFPNRDPGPGTDTQYF
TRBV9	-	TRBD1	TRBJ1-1	TGTGCCAGCAGCGTAGGGCTACAGGGGGCGAACACTGAAGCTTTCTTT	CASSVGLQGANTEAFF
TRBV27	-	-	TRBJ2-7	TGTGCCAGCAGGCCGGCGGGCGGGGTTGACGAGCAGTACTTC	CASRPAGGVDEQYF
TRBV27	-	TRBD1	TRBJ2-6	TGTGCCAGCAGTTCCTTACGACAGGGGGCGCCGGGGGCCAACGTCCTGACTTTC	CASSSLRQGAPGANVLTF
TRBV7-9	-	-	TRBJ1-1	TGTGCCAGCAGCTTATTCTCCTCGGACACTGAAGCTTTCTTT	CASSLFSSDTEAFF
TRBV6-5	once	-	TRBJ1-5	TGTGCCAGCAGTCGGGGGGCGGGGCAGCCCCAGCATTTT	CASSRGAGQPQHF
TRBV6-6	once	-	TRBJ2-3	TGTGCCAGCAGTTACATCGGCTTTTCTGGCACAGATACGCAGTATTTT	CASSYIGFSGTDTQYF
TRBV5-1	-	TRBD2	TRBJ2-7	TGCGCCAGCAGCTTGGGTCTAGCGGGAGCCTACGAGCAGTACTTC	CASSLGLAGAYEQYF
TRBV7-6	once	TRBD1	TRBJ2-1	TGTGCCAGCCAGGGGGGGACAGGGGTTGGGAATGAGCAGTTCTTC	CASQGGTGVGNEQFF
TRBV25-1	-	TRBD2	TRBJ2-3	TGTGCCAGCAGTGAACTTCGGGGGGGCCCAGATACGCAGTATTTT	CASSELRGGPDTQYF
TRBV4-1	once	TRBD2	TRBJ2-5	TGCGCCAGCAGCCAAGGACTAGCGGAGACCCAGTACTTC	CASSQGLAETQYF
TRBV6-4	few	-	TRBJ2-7	TGTGCCAGCCGGGAGTTCGGACTAAGCTCCTACGAGCAGTACTTC	CASREFGLSSYEQYF